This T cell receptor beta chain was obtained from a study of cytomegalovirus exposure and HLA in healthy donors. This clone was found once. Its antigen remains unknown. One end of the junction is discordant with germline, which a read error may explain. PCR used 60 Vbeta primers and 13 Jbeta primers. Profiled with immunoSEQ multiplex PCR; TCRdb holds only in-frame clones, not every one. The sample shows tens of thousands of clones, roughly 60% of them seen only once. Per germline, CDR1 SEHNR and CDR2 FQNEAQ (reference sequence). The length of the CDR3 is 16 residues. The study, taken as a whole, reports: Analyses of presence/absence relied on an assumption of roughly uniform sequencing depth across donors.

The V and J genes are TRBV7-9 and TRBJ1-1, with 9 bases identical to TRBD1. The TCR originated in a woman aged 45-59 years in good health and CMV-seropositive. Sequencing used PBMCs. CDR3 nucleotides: TGTTCCAGCAGCCCACTAGGCACGACAGGGGGAACTGAAGCTTTCTTT. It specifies CSSSPLGTTGGTEAFF.